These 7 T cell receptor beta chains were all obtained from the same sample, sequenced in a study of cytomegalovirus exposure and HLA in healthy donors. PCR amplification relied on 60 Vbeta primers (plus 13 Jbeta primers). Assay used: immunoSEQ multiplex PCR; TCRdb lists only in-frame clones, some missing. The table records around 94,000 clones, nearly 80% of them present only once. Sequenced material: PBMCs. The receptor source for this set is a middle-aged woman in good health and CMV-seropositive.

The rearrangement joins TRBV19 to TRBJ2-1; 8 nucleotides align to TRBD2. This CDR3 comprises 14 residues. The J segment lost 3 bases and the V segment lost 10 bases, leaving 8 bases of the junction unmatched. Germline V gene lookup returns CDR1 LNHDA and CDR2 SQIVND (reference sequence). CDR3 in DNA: TGTGCCACCCGCTCGGGAGGGTACTACAATGAGCAGTTCTTC. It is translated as CATRSGGYYNEQFF.

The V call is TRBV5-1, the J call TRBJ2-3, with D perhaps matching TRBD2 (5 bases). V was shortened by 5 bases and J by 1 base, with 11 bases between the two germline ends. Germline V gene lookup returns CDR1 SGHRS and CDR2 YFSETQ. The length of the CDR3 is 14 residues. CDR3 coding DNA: TGCGCCAGCAGGGTTGGGAGCGGCACAGATACGCAGTATTTT. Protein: CASRVGSGTDTQYF.

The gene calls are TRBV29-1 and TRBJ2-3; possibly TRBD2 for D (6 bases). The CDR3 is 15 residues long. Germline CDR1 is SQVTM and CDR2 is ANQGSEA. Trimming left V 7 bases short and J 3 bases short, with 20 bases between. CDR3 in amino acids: CSARGSSKNTDTQYF. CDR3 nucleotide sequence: TGCAGCGCCCGGGGGTCCTCCAAAAATACAGATACGCAGTATTTT.

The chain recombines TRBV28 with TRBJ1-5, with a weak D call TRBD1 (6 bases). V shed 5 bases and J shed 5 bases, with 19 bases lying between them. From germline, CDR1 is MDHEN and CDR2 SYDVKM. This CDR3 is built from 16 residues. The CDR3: CASSLEGGGAYQPQHF. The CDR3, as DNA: TGTGCCAGCAGTCTCGAGGGGGGGGGCGCGTATCAGCCCCAGCATTTT.

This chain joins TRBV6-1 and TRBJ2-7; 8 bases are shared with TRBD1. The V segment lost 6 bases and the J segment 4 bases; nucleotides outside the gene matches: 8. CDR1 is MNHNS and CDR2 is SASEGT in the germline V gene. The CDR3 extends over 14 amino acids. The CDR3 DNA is TGTGCCAGCAGGACTGGGACAGGCCGATACGAGCAGTACTTC. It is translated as CASRTGTGRYEQYF.

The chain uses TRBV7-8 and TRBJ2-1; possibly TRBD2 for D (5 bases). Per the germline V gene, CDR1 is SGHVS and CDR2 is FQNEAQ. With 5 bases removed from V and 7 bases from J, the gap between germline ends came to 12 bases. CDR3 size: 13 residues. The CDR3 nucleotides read TGTGCCAGCAGCCCCGGAGGACCGAATGAGCAGTTCTTC. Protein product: CASSPGGPNEQFF.

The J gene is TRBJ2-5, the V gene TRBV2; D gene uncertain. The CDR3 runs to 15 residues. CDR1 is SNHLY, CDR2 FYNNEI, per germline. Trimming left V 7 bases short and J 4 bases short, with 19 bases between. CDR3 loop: CASTHPSILGETQYF. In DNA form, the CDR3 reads TGTGCCAGCACTCACCCCAGCATTCTAGGAGAGACCCAGTACTTC.